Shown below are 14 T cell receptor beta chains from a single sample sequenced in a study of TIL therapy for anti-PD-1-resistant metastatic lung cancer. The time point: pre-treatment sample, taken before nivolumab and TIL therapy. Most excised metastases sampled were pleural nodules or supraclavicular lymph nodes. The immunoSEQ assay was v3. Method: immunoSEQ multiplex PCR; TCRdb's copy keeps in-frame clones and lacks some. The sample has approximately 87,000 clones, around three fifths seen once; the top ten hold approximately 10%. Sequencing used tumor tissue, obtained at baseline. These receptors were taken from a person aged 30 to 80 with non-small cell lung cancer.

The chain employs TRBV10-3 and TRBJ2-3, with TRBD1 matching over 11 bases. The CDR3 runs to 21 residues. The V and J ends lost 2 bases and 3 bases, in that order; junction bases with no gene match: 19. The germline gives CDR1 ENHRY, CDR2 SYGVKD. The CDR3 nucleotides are TGTGCCATCAGTGAGCTGCCGGCGGGACAGGGGGTTTTGGGGAGGACAGATACGCAGTATTTT. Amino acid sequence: CAISELPAGQGVLGRTDTQYF.

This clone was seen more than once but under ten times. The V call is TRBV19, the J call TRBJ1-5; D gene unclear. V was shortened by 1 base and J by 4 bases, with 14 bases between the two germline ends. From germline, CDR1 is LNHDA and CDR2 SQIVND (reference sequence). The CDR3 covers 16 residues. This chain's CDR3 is CASSIVALGWNQPQHF. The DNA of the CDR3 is TGTGCCAGTAGTATAGTGGCCCTTGGGTGGAATCAGCCCCAGCATTTT. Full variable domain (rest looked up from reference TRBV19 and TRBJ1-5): DGGITQSPKYLFRKEGQNVTLSCEQNLNHDAMYWYRQDPGQGLRLIYYSQIVNDFQKGDIAEGYSVSREKKESFPLTVTSAQKNPTAFYLCASSIVALGWNQPQHFGDGTRLSIL.

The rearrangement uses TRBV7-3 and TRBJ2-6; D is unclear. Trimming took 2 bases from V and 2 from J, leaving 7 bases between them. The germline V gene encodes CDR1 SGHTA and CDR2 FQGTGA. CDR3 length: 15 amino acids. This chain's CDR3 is CASSLSRTGANVLTF. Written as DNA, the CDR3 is TGTGCCAGCAGCTTATCACGGACTGGGGCCAACGTCCTGACTTTC.

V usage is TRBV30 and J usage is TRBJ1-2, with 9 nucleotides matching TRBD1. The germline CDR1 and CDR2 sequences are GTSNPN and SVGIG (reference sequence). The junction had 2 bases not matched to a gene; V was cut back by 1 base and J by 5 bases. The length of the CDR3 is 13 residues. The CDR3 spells CAWSADRGYGYTF. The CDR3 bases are TGTGCCTGGAGTGCCGACAGGGGGTATGGCTACACCTTC.

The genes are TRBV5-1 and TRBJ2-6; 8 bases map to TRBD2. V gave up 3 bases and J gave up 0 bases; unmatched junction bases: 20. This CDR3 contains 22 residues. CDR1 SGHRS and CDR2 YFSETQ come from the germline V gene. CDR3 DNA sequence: TGCGCCAGCAGCTCCAGGGGCCTAAAGGGCGGGAGGCCCGACTCTGGGGCCAACGTCCTGACTTTC. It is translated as CASSSRGLKGGRPDSGANVLTF.

The CDR3 reads CASSVVPGMNTEAFF. The CDR3 DNA reads TGTGCCAGCAGCGTAGTTCCGGGAATGAACACTGAAGCTTTCTTT. V gene TRBV9 combines with J gene TRBJ1-1, with D uncertain. V shed 0 bases and J shed 0 bases, with 9 bases lying between them. Per germline, CDR1 SGDLS and CDR2 YYNGEE. The CDR3 covers 15 residues.

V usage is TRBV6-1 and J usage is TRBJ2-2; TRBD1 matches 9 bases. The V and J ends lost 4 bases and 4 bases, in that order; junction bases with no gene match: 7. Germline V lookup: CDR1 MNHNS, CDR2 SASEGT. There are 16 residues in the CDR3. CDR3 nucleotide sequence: TGTGCCAGCAGTGGTCTACAGGGGGCGACCACCGGGGAGCTGTTTTTT. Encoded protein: CASSGLQGATTGELFF.

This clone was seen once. The CDR3 spells CATGRGSYEQYF. CDR3 nucleotide sequence: TGTGCCACGGGACGGGGCTCCTACGAGCAGTACTTC. The rearrangement uses TRBV27 and TRBJ2-7; TRBD1 or TRBD2 may be the D gene (5 bases each). The CDR3 extends over 12 amino acids. The germline CDR1 and CDR2 sequences are MNHEY and SMNVEV (reference sequence). Trimming pared 10 bases from V and 0 bases from J, leaving 10 bases between.

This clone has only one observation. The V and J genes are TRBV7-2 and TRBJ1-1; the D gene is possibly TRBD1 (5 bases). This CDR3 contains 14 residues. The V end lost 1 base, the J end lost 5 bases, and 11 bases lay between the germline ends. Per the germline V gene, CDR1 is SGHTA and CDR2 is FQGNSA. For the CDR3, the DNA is TGTGCCAGCAGCTTAGTGGGGGTAGGAACTGAAGCTTTCTTT. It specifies CASSLVGVGTEAFF.

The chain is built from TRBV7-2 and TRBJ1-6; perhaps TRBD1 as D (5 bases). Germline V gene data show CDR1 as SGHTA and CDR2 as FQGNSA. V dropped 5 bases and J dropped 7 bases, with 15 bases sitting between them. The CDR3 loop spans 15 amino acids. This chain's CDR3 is CASSGIGALNSPLHF. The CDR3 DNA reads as TGTGCCAGCAGCGGAATAGGGGCTTTGAATTCACCCCTCCACTTT.

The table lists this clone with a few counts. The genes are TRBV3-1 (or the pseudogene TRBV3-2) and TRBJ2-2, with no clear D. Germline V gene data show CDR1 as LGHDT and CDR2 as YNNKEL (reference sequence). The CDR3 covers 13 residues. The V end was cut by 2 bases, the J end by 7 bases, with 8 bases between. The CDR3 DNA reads TGTGCCAGCAGCCAACGGTGGTACGGGGAGCTGTTTTTT. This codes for CASSQRWYGELFF.

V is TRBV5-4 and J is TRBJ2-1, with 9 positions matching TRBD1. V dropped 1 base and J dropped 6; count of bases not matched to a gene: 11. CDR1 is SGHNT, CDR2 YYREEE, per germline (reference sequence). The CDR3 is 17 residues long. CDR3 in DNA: TGTGCCAGCAGCTTGTCGGCATGGGACAGGGTGGTCAATGAGCAGTTCTTC. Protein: CASSLSAWDRVVNEQFF.

The CDR3, as DNA: TGTGCCAGCAATGCTAGGGCTACAGATACGCAGTATTTT. It translates to CASNARATDTQYF. The chain employs TRBV12-3 or TRBV12-4 and TRBJ2-3, with unresolved D. Trimming cost V 7 bases and J 3 bases, with 11 bases left between them. This CDR3 is built from 13 residues.

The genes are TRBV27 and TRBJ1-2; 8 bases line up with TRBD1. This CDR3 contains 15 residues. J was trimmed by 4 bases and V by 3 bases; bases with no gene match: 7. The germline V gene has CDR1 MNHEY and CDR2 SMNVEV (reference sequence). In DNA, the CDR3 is TGTGCCAGCAGTTTTAGGACAGGGCGTGTCTATGGCTACACCTTC. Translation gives CASSFRTGRVYGYTF.